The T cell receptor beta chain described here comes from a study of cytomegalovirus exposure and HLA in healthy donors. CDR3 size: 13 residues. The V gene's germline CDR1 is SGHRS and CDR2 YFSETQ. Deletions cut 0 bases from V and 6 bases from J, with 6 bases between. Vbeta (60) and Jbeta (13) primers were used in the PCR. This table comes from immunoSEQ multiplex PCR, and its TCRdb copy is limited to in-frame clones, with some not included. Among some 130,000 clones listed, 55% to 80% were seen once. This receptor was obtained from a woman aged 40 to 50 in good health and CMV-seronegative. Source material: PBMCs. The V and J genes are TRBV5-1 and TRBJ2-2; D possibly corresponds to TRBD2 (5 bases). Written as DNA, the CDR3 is TGCGCCAGCAGCTTGGAGGAGGCCGGGGAGCTGTTTTTT. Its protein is CASSLEEAGELFF.